This T cell receptor beta chain is drawn from a study of yellow fever vaccine responses in identical twins. Findings of the study overall: Reportedly, the T cell response mounted by twins to vaccine seemed partly convergent, partly personalized.

V was cut by 3 bases and J by 6 bases, with 4 bases left in between. CDR1 is KGHSH, CDR2 LQKENI, per germline. The CDR3 spans 11 residues. About this clonotype: Antigen specificity is unknown.

TCRdb redid the calling of the RT-PCR reads with MiXCR, one entry per CDR3 protein. This table holds about 19,000 distinct CDR3 sequences, roughly 70% found once. This chain uses TRBV18 with TRBJ2-3; no firm D call. Sequences were derived from T cells from blood (PBMCs), unsorted or a sorted subset (not recorded which), sampled before or after yellow fever vaccination (not recorded which). This TCR was recovered from a woman in her late teens or twenties who received the yellow fever vaccine. The CDR3 region is CASSPSDTQYF. The DNA for the CDR3 is TGTGCCAGCTCACCGTCCGATACGCAGTATTTT.